One and the same sample provided the 3 T cell receptor beta chains below, sequenced in a study of blood T cell repertoires in COVID-19. The assay was immunoSEQ multiplex PCR, and TCRdb's table has in-frame clones only and misses some. The sample contains some 250,000 clones, 80% to 90% of which appear only once. The specimen was peripheral blood. These receptors were obtained from a woman aged 25-40 years with COVID-19, enrolled during active disease.

The chain employs TRBV19 and TRBJ1-2; D call uncertain. Deletions cut 4 bases from V and 7 bases from J, with 16 bases between. Germline V CDR1 and CDR2: LNHDA, SQIVND (reference sequence). The CDR3 is made up of 14 amino acids. The CDR3 DNA sequence: TGTGCCAGTAGTACCCGGACGGGAAGTGGTGGCTACACCTTC. Protein sequence: CASSTRTGSGGYTF.

This clone was detected only a few times. J is TRBJ2-5 and V is TRBV5-1; 9 bases agree with TRBD2. Germline values: CDR1 SGHRS, CDR2 YFSETQ. This CDR3 contains 18 residues. V trimming: 4 bases; J trimming: 5 bases; junction bases outside the gene matches: 18. As DNA, the CDR3 is TGCGCCAGCAGCCCGGGAAGTCTGGCGGGGGGGCCCATGGAGACCCAGTACTTC. Its protein product is CASSPGSLAGGPMETQYF. The complete variable domain, with remaining parts taken from reference TRBV5-1 and TRBJ2-5, reads KAGVTQTPRYLIKTRGQQVTLSCSPISGHRSVSWYQQTPGQGLQFLFEYFSETQRNKGNFPGRFSGRQFSNSRSEMNVSTLELGDSALYLCASSPGSLAGGPMETQYFGPGTRLLVL.

The J gene is TRBJ2-7, the V gene TRBV10-1; possible D gene TRBD2, 6 bases. The CDR3 totals 14 residues. Germline CDR1 and CDR2: WNHNN and SYGVQD (reference sequence). Trimming removed 2 bases from V and 3 bases from J, with 11 bases in between. Here the CDR3 DNA reads TGCGCCAGCAGTGAGGGGACTGAGTACTACGAGCAGTACTTC. This gives the protein CASSEGTEYYEQYF.